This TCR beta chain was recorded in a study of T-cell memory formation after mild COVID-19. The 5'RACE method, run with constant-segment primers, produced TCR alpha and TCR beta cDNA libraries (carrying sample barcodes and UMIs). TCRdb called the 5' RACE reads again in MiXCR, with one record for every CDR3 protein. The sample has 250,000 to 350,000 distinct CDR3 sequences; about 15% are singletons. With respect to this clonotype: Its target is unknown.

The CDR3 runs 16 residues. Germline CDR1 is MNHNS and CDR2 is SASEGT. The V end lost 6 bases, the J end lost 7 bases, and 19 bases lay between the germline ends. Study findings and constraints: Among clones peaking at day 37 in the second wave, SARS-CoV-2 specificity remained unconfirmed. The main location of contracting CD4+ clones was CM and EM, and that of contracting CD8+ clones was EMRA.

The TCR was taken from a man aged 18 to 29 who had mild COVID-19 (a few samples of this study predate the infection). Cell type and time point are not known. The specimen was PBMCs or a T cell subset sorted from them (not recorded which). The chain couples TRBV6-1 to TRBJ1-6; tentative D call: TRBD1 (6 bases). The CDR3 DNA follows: TGTGCCAGCAGCGATCAAGGGGGTCTGACCAATTCACCCCTCCACTTT. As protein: CASSDQGGLTNSPLHF.